This is a list of T cell receptor beta chains from one sample in a study of response to subunit inactivated influenza vaccine. TCRdb re-analysed the RT-PCR reads in MiXCR, keeping a single row per CDR3 protein. The data contain some 500,000 distinct CDR3 sequences, about 25% of them singletons. Sequencing used CD4+ T cells sorted from PBMCs, obtained roughly 5 days after vaccination. These receptors were taken from a man aged 45-65 years who received an inactivated influenza vaccine. CDR3s include the opening cysteine and the closing phenylalanine or tryptophan. The D gene is left open where the match is weak. Rows may omit the clone size; those that give it use once, few, many or a size class.

j_gene	d_gene	abundance	v_gene	CDR3aa	CDR3nt
TRBJ2-1	-	-	TRBV6-2/TRBV6-3	CASRRTGAQSLTF	TGTGCCAGCAGGAGAACGGGGGCGCAATCCCTTACCTTC
TRBJ2-5	TRBD1	-	TRBV7-6	CASSLLRSGGEETQYF	TGTGCCAGCAGCTTACTCCGGTCAGGGGGCGAAGAGACCCAGTACTTC
TRBJ2-2	-	-	TRBV24-1	CATSGVIANGELFF	TGTGCCACCAGTGGGGTGATTGCAAACGGGGAGCTGTTTTTT
TRBJ2-5	TRBD1	-	TRBV29-1	CSVDRDRGQETQYF	TGCAGCGTTGATAGGGACAGGGGTCAAGAGACCCAGTACTTC
TRBJ2-7	-	few	TRBV10-1	CASTPNSNSYEQYF	TGCGCCAGCACCCCTAACTCCAACTCCTACGAGCAGTACTTC
TRBJ2-1	TRBD2	few	TRBV20-1	CSGRLAHNEQFF	TGCAGTGGCAGACTAGCGCACAATGAGCAGTTCTTC
TRBJ2-2	-	-	TRBV7-9	CASSRGVNTGELFF	TGTGCCAGCAGCAGGGGAGTTAACACCGGGGAGCTGTTTTTT
TRBJ1-1	-	few	TRBV6-5	CASSYAIGDTEAFF	TGTGCCAGCAGTTACGCAATAGGGGATACTGAAGCTTTCTTT
TRBJ2-7	TRBD1	few	TRBV27	CASSRTGTGTREQYF	TGTGCCAGCAGTAGAACCGGGACAGGGACGCGCGAGCAGTACTTC
TRBJ2-5	-	-	TRBV2	CASSELRGRQETQYF	TGTGCCAGCAGTGAACTACGCGGGCGCCAAGAGACCCAGTACTTC
TRBJ2-7	TRBD2	-	TRBV18	CASSPGTSGSSEQYF	TGTGCCAGCTCCCCAGGGACTAGCGGGAGCTCGGAACAGTACTTC
TRBJ1-3	-	few	TRBV5-5	CASSLDWTNIYF	TGTGCCAGCAGCTTGGACTGGACGAACATATATTTT
TRBJ2-1	TRBD2	few	TRBV6-2/TRBV6-3	CASSYSSSGYYNEQFF	TGTGCCAGCAGTTACTCATCTAGCGGCTACTACAATGAGCAGTTCTTC
TRBJ2-5	TRBD2	-	TRBV20-1	CSATPWTSGVQETQYF	TGCAGTGCTACCCCGTGGACTAGCGGGGTACAAGAGACCCAGTACTTC
TRBJ2-1	TRBD1	-	TRBV11-2	CASSPFGDRGLFNEQFF	TGTGCCAGCAGTCCCTTCGGAGACAGGGGCCTTTTCAATGAGCAGTTCTTC
TRBJ2-3	-	few	TRBV5-5	CASSLGVFARNTDTQYF	TGTGCCAGCAGCTTGGGAGTCTTTGCCAGGAACACAGATACGCAGTATTTT
TRBJ2-3	-	-	TRBV28	CASSSGSGSTDTQYF	TGTGCCAGCAGTTCCGGGTCGGGTAGCACAGATACGCAGTATTTT
TRBJ2-2	-	few	TRBV4-3	CASSQTVFTGELFF	TGCGCCAGCAGCCAAACAGTTTTCACCGGGGAGCTGTTTTTT
TRBJ1-6	-	few	TRBV21-1	CASSKGGPSPLHF	TGTGCCAGCAGCAAAGGAGGTCCCTCACCCCTCCACTTT
TRBJ1-4	-	few	TRBV4-1	CASSQEAGRNEKLFF	TGCGCCAGCAGCCAAGAAGCCGGAAGGAATGAAAAACTGTTTTTT
TRBJ2-7	-	-	TRBV20-1	CSARGLTPYEQYF	TGCAGTGCTCGGGGACTCACGCCCTACGAGCAGTACTTC
TRBJ2-3	TRBD1	-	TRBV5-1	CASSFSNRGLFTRDTQYF	TGCGCCAGCAGCTTTTCTAACAGGGGGCTATTTACAAGAGATACGCAGTATTTT
TRBJ2-7	TRBD1	-	TRBV5-5	CASSLEGTVPSYEQYF	TGTGCCAGCAGCTTAGAGGGGACAGTGCCCTCCTACGAGCAGTACTTC
TRBJ2-3	-	few	TRBV6-2/TRBV6-3	CASSYSRSTVTRADTQYF	TGTGCCAGCAGTTACTCGCGGAGTACAGTTACCCGGGCAGATACGCAGTATTTT
TRBJ2-3	-	few	TRBV20-1	CSAQEMLATDTQYF	TGCAGTGCCCAAGAGATGTTAGCCACAGATACGCAGTATTTT
TRBJ2-1	-	-	TRBV18	CASSQTSLGTYNEQFF	TGTGCCAGCTCACAAACTAGTCTAGGTACCTACAATGAGCAGTTCTTC
TRBJ2-7	-	-	TRBV15	CATREAGMSSYEQYF	TGTGCCACCAGGGAGGCAGGGATGAGCTCCTACGAGCAGTACTTC
TRBJ2-7	-	few	TRBV7-9	CASSLVGRGYEQYF	TGTGCCAGCAGCTTAGTGGGCAGGGGCTACGAGCAGTACTTC
TRBJ2-1	TRBD2	-	TRBV7-3	CASSMGLAGGEQFF	TGTGCCAGCAGCATGGGACTAGCGGGAGGGGAGCAGTTCTTC